This TCR beta chain was profiled in a study of shared clonotypes between healthy human individuals. In germline, CDR1 is SNHLY, CDR2 FYNNEI. The CDR3 covers 15 residues. V lost 9 bases, J lost 5 bases, and 22 bases lay in between. General study points: Few donors limited the genetic and exposure-history diversity represented.

This clone was recorded a few times. Its antigen is still unknown. Donors were healthy HIV-negative adults without recently reported acute infections or vaccinations. Several immunoSEQ plates received, in even portions, the genomic DNA of each subset. Unsorted PBMCs provided DNA that was sequenced on ten immunoSEQ deep assay plates. Profiled with immunoSEQ multiplex PCR; TCRdb holds only in-frame clones, not every one. The repertoire holds roughly 500,000 clones, with about 85% as singletons. This sequence was found in a woman between 35 and 50 years old in good health. Some clones in this sample may be carry-over from other donors' samples. What was sequenced was PBMCs. V is TRBV2 and J is TRBJ1-2, with D maybe TRBD1 (6 bases). The CDR3 reads CARGTRARVGYGYTF. The CDR3 nucleotides are TGTGCCAGAGGGACAAGGGCCCGAGTAGGGTATGGCTACACCTTC.